The 20 T cell receptor beta chains presented below share a single source sample, sequenced in a study of blood T cell repertoires in COVID-19. Sequencing was performed with immunoSEQ multiplex PCR; in TCRdb, only in-frame clones are kept and a portion is missing. The data show about 29,000 clones, with approximately 81% seen just once and about 10% held by the top ten. Sequencing used peripheral blood. Receptors originate from a man of 80 years or more with active COVID-19.

V and J are TRBV19 and TRBJ2-2, with 7 bases fitting TRBD2. CDR3 length: 14 residues. Germline CDR1 and CDR2: LNHDA and SQIVND (reference sequence). V lost 7 bases, J lost 6 bases, and 8 bases stayed unmatched. In DNA form, the CDR3 reads TGTGCCAGTAATCGGGGTGCGGGGGCCGGGGAGCTGTTTTTT. It yields the protein CASNRGAGAGELFF.

This sequence joins TRBV2 and TRBJ1-5; D not resolved. Germline-derived CDR1 and CDR2 are SNHLY and FYNNEI. This CDR3 has 15 residues. Trimming pared 3 bases from V and 11 bases from J, leaving 20 bases between. The CDR3 loop is CASSDGRQAPRAQHF. CDR3 in DNA: TGTGCCAGCAGTGACGGGCGGCAGGCCCCGAGGGCCCAGCATTTT. Full variable domain (remainder filled in from reference TRBV2 and TRBJ1-5): EPEVTQTPSHQVTQMGQEVILRCVPISNHLYFYWYRQILGQKVEFLVSFYNNEISEKSEIFDDQFSVERPDGSNFTLKIRSTKLEDSAMYFCASSDGRQAPRAQHFGDGTRLSIL.

The chain is built from TRBV10-3 and TRBJ1-6; 7 nucleotides match TRBD1. The CDR3 spans 16 residues. V was clipped by 7 bases and J by 9 bases; unmatched bases: 15. Looked up from germline, CDR1 is ENHRY and CDR2 is SYGVKD. In DNA, the CDR3 is TGTGCCATCAAGGCGTTCGCGGGACAGAGAGGTTCACCCCTCCACTTT. This encodes CAIKAFAGQRGSPLHF.

The rearrangement uses TRBV7-3 and TRBJ2-3, with 12 positions matching TRBD2. The CDR3 is 17 residues long. Germline lookup yields CDR1 SGHTA and CDR2 FQGTGA. V shed 4 bases and J 5 bases; nucleotides not matched to a gene: 10. CDR3 amino acids: CASSYPSSGGARDTQYF. Here the CDR3 DNA reads TGTGCCAGCAGCTACCCCTCTAGCGGGGGGGCCCGAGATACGCAGTATTTT.

The chain links TRBV4-1 to TRBJ2-7; the match to TRBD2 covers 7 bases. Germline CDR1 reads MGHRA; CDR2 reads YSYEKL. V trimming: 0 bases; J trimming: 0 bases; junction bases outside the gene matches: 2. This CDR3 is built from 15 residues. The CDR3 spells CASSQDRGGSYEQYF. The CDR3 DNA reads TGCGCCAGCAGCCAAGATCGCGGGGGCTCCTACGAGCAGTACTTC.

The chain couples TRBV6-7 to TRBJ1-5; TRBD1 aligns across 9 bases. TRBV6-7 is an open reading frame whose function is uncertain. The CDR3 runs 16 residues. V lost 0 bases and J lost 6; bases outside the gene matches: 6. The CDR3 nucleotides are TGTGCCAGCAGTTACTCACGGACAGGGGTTGTTCAGCCCCAGCATTTT. Protein product: CASSYSRTGVVQPQHF.

The chain couples TRBV19 to TRBJ1-1, with TRBD1 matching over 8 bases. This CDR3 contains 14 residues. V shed 5 bases, J shed 2 bases, and the junction held 4 bases outside the gene matches. CDR1 and CDR2 (germline): LNHDA, SQIVND (reference sequence). The CDR3 is CASSPQGANTEAFF. In DNA, the CDR3 is TGTGCCAGTAGTCCTCAGGGGGCCAACACTGAAGCTTTCTTT.

The rearrangement joins TRBV3-1 (or the pseudogene TRBV3-2) to TRBJ1-3; TRBD1 is a possible D gene (5 bases). The CDR3 has 15 residues. The V end was cut by 3 bases, the J end by 0 bases, with 9 bases between. The germline V gene has CDR1 LGHDT and CDR2 YNNKEL (reference sequence). In DNA form, the CDR3 reads TGTGCCAGCAGCCAGGTGGGGCTCTCTGGAAACACCATATATTTT. Its protein product is CASSQVGLSGNTIYF.

The chain has TRBV5-4 and TRBJ2-2; 10 bases are a match to TRBD1. The CDR3 length is 16 residues. The ends lost 5 bases at V and 6 bases at J; junction bases unmatched: 10. CDR1 SGHNT and CDR2 YYREEE come from the germline V gene (reference sequence). CDR3 coding DNA: TGTGCCAGCAGTGACCCGGGACAGGGGTCGGCCGGGGAGCTGTTTTTT. Translating it yields CASSDPGQGSAGELFF.

Only one count was recorded for this clone. The chain carries TRBV11-2 and TRBJ2-1; D is perhaps TRBD1 (6 bases). This CDR3 is built from 14 residues. From germline, CDR1 is SGHAT and CDR2 FQNNGV. Trimming stripped 5 bases from V and 7 bases from J, with 15 bases between. The CDR3 sequence is CASSQTGNRNEQFF. The CDR3 nucleotides read TGTGCCAGCAGCCAAACAGGGAATCGGAATGAGCAGTTCTTC.

This clone was seen a few times. DNA for the CDR3: TGCGCCAGCAGCCAAGATACCACCGGGACAGAGCAAAAGGCCCAGCATTTT. This gives the protein CASSQDTTGTEQKAQHF. This chain uses TRBV4-1 with TRBJ1-5, with 7 bases lining up with TRBD1. Germline V CDR1 and CDR2: MGHRA, YSYEKL. This CDR3 is 17 amino acids long. With V trimmed by 0 bases and J by 11 bases, 16 bases remained unmatched.

This clone was counted between two and nine times. The chain employs TRBV11-2 and TRBJ2-7, with 7 bases fitting TRBD2. This CDR3 comprises 14 residues. CDR1 and CDR2 (germline): SGHAT, FQNNGV. With 3 bases clipped from V and 0 bases from J, the junction kept 2 bases outside the gene matches. The CDR3 DNA sequence: TGTGCCAGCAGCTTCCGGGACTACTCCTACGAGCAGTACTTC. Translation gives CASSFRDYSYEQYF.

V and J are TRBV6-4 and TRBJ2-2; D gene uncertain. Trimming left V 2 bases short and J 5 bases short, with 9 bases between. The CDR3 extends over 14 amino acids. CDR1 and CDR2 (germline): MRHNA, SNTAGT. This CDR3 reads CASSDPHYTGELFF. Here the CDR3 DNA reads TGTGCCAGCAGTGACCCACATTATACCGGGGAGCTGTTTTTT.

The chain recombines TRBV7-6 with TRBJ1-1; TRBD1 is a possible D gene (5 bases). With 3 bases removed from V and 8 bases from J, the gap between germline ends came to 13 bases. The germline V gene has CDR1 SGHVS and CDR2 FNYEAQ. The CDR3 length is 13 residues. The CDR3 reads CASSLGGDYEAFF. The CDR3 bases are TGTGCCAGCAGCTTGGGAGGGGACTACGAAGCTTTCTTT.

This clone was recorded a few times. The genes are TRBV5-1 and TRBJ2-7, with 7 positions matching TRBD1. The ends lost 0 bases at V and 6 bases at J; junction bases unmatched: 3. The germline V gene has CDR1 SGHRS and CDR2 YFSETQ. The CDR3 sequence is 13 residues long. The CDR3 nucleotides are TGCGCCAGCAGCTTGGGGGGACAGCTCGAGCAGTACTTC. Its translation is CASSLGGQLEQYF.

The V call is TRBV3-1 (or the pseudogene TRBV3-2), the J call TRBJ2-5; 9 bases align to TRBD2. V shed 4 bases and J 2 bases; nucleotides not matched to a gene: 11. This CDR3 comprises 17 residues. Germline loops: CDR1 LGHDT, CDR2 YNNKEL (reference sequence). The CDR3 nucleotides are TGTGCCAGCAGCCCGGCGCGGGGGGGCCCGGAGCAAGAGACCCAGTACTTC. As protein: CASSPARGGPEQETQYF.

This clone was observed once. The chain is built from TRBV7-2 and TRBJ2-1; possible D gene TRBD2, 6 bases. V lost 5 bases, J lost 6 bases, and 11 bases lay in between. The CDR3 has 13 residues. The germline gives CDR1 SGHTA, CDR2 FQGNSA. CDR3 bases: TGTGCCAGCAGCCAACCGACTAGCAATGAGCAGTTCTTC. Translated, it gives CASSQPTSNEQFF.

V usage is TRBV6-6 and J usage is TRBJ1-6; no clear D gene. CDR3 length: 15 amino acids. Germline assignment: CDR1 MNHNY and CDR2 SVGAGI (reference sequence). Trimming removed 6 bases at V and 7 bases at J, with 16 bases between. The CDR3 region is CASRQIRDANSPLHF. The CDR3, as DNA: TGTGCCAGCAGGCAAATCCGGGATGCGAATTCACCCCTCCACTTT.

This clone was seen more than once but under ten times. The rearrangement joins TRBV23-1 to TRBJ1-5; TRBD1 might be the D (6 bases). TRBV23-1 is filed as an ORF, its function uncertain. This CDR3 has 16 residues. V was cut by 6 bases and J by 2 bases, with 17 bases left in between. DNA for the CDR3: TGCGCCAGCAGCCACTCGGACAGTTCGGGCAATCAGCCCCAGCATTTT. This sequence encodes CASSHSDSSGNQPQHF.

The rearrangement uses TRBV7-9 and TRBJ2-3, with TRBD2 matching 16 bases. Germline loops: CDR1 SEHNR, CDR2 FQNEAQ (reference sequence). The V segment lost 3 bases and the J segment 4 bases; nucleotides outside the gene matches: 4. This CDR3 has 17 amino acids. DNA for the CDR3: TGTGCCAGCAGCTTGGGACTAGCGGGGGGGCTTCCAGATACGCAGTATTTT. Translation gives CASSLGLAGGLPDTQYF. The full variable domain, its missing parts supplied by reference TRBV7-9 and TRBJ2-3, is DTGVSQNPRHKITKRGQNVTFRCDPISEHNRLYWYRQTLGQGPEFLTYFQNEAQLEKSRLLSDRFSAERPKGSFSTLEIQRTEQGDSAMYLCASSLGLAGGLPDTQYFGPGTRLTVL.